This entry is about one TCR beta chain. This record comes from a study of blood T cell repertoires in COVID-19. Looking at the study overall: Spain, Italy and the United States supplied samples that represented acute and convalescent COVID-19.

The V end was cut by 5 bases, the J end by 0 bases, with 21 bases between. The CDR3 loop spans 18 amino acids. Germline assignment: CDR1 SEHNR and CDR2 FQNEAQ (reference sequence). Repertoires were generated with immunoSEQ multiplex PCR, while TCRdb's copy carries only in-frame clones and drops some. This repertoire shows roughly 430,000 clones, approximately 91% found once; its top ten account for 1.4% to 1.5%. J is TRBJ2-3 and V is TRBV7-9, with a weak D call TRBD2 (6 bases). The material sequenced was PBMCs or T cells enriched from blood (not recorded which). The TCR comes from a woman aged 18 to 35 who had been exposed to COVID-19. The CDR3 region is CASSPTLISGSSTDTQYF. As DNA, the CDR3 is TGTGCCAGCAGCCCGACTTTGATTAGCGGTTCTAGCACAGATACGCAGTATTTT.